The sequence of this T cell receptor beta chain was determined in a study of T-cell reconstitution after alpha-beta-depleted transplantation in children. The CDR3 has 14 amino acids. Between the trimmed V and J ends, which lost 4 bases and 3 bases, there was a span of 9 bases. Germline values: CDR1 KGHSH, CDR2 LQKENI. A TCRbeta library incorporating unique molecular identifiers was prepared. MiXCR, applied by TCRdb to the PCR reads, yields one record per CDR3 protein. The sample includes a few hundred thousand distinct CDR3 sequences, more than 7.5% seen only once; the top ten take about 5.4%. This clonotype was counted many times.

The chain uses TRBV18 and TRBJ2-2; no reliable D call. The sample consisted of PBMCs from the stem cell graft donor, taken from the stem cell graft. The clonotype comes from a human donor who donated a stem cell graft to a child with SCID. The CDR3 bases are TGTGCCAGCTCACAAACGGCGGACACCGGGGAGCTGTTTTTT. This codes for CASSQTADTGELFF.